This T cell receptor beta chain was found in a study of T cells after posttransplantation cyclophosphamide. The related graft donor's blood sample was taken on the day of bone marrow donation. Study outcomes and limitations: Blood and skin or GI T cell repertoires showed limited TRB overlap. Recipient CMV seropositivity and CMV reactivation strongly tracked TRB clonality. Later blood repertoires were often dominated by clones from the donor CD8+ memory compartment.

Many counts were recorded for this clone. Antigen specificity is unknown. Clones were sequenced by immunoSEQ multiplex PCR, and TCRdb holds only the in-frame ones, with some missing. Listed for the sample are tens of thousands of clones, none seen a single time. Sequencing was carried out using PBMCs. The sequence came from a man aged 35-49 years in good health, CMV-negative, and a related stem cell transplant donor.

The CDR3 loop reads CASSLLLADNEQFF. DNA of the CDR3: TGCGCCAGCAGCTTGTTACTAGCGGACAATGAGCAGTTCTTC. The chain links TRBV5-1 to TRBJ2-1; 8 bases map to TRBD2. This CDR3 region has 14 residues. Per the germline V gene, CDR1 is SGHRS and CDR2 is YFSETQ. Trimming at V came to 1 base and at J to 5 bases, leaving 2 bases not matched to a gene.